Below, one TCR beta chain is given with its context. This clone was seen only once. The clone's antigen remains unknown. The sample holds no much larger clone one base away, and base qualities are not on file. This specimen belongs to a study of OX40 agonist ivuxolimab in advanced cancers. With respect to the entire study: Ivuxolimab was an agonistic, fully human IgG2 monoclonal antibody directed against OX40 (CD134), a costimulatory receptor. Intravenous ivuxolimab was administered to patients every 2 weeks at six dose levels: 0.01, 0.1, 0.3, 1.5, 3 and 10 mg/kg. Among the 50 to 55 dose-escalation patients, some 19 had hepatocellular carcinoma, around 15 melanoma, 9 renal cell carcinoma and 9 head and neck cancer. In the dose-escalation cohort, about four fifths of patients were male, and the mean age was 60 years with a range of about 20 to 79. Prior anti-PD-1, anti-PD-L1 or anti-CTLA-4 therapy was permitted, and checkpoint inhibitors had been received by less than 45% of dose-escalation patients. Partial responses were achieved by three dose-escalation patients, of whom one had hepatocellular carcinoma and two had cutaneous melanoma. The purpose of peripheral TCRbeta sequencing was to test whether ivuxolimab changed TCR sequence diversity and led to clonal T-cell expansion. The paper reports the monotherapy dose-escalation portion (N of about 50 patients) of the phase I ivuxolimab trial. Overall results and qualifications from the work: After ivuxolimab, expanded clones were on average more numerous among CD8+ T cells than among CD4+ T cells. Partial responders in the 0.1-3.0 mg/kg groups had among the lowest normalized peripheral clonal expansion, especially among CD8+ T cells. Low levels of normalized T-cell clonal expansion were also seen in some patients who did not respond. At doses from 0.1 to 3.0 mg/kg, clonal expansion was seen in both CD4+ and CD8+ blood T cells between baseline and week 6. The antigen specificity of the peripheral T cells that underwent clonal expansion was not determined.

The germline V gene (reference sequence) supplies CDR1 MNHEY and CDR2 SMNVEV. V is shortened by 2 bases, J by 2 bases, and the region joining them spans 8 bases. Its CDR3 holds 14 amino acids, cysteine through phenylalanine. Just CDR3 DNA is preserved here, 42 bases in frame from base 1. The trial excluded patients who had a history of autoimmune disease or who were on systemic immunosuppression. Peripheral blood for TCR sequencing was collected from all dose cohorts at baseline, on cycle 4 day 1, and on cycle 7 day 1. Samples were obtained from an open-label, multicenter, first-in-human phase I dose-escalation trial of ivuxolimab. Adults with locally advanced or metastatic melanoma, renal cell, hepatocellular, or head and neck squamous cell carcinoma were enrolled in the trial. Before TCR sequencing, CD4+ T cells and CD8+ T cells were sorted from peripheral blood as separate populations. For sequencing of the TCRbeta CDR3 region, genomic DNA was extracted from the sorted cells. TCRbeta CDR3 regions were sequenced using the immunoSEQ Assay. TCRdb holds this immuneACCESS table with in-frame rearrangements only. Some clones are missing; in checked studies, unresolved V genes explain under half, and the rest has no known cause. The sample records tens of thousands of clones, 90% to 95% of which are singletons. Clones ranked in the top ten supply around 0.46% of the sample.

The source of this sequence is an adult with an advanced solid tumor such as melanoma, head and neck, liver or kidney cancer. Recombination joined TRBV27 with TRBJ2-3, with the D gene too uncertain to name. Here the sequenced sample was CD4+ or CD8+ T cells sorted from blood, taken in a trial of the OX40 agonist ivuxolimab. The CDR3 region: CASSLGQITDTQYF. The DNA is as follows: TGTGCCAGCAGTTTAGGGCAAATCACAGATACGCAGTATTTT.